This T cell receptor (beta chain) was documented in a study of T-cell reconstitution after alpha-beta-depleted transplantation in children. Germline-derived CDR1 and CDR2 are LNHNV and YYDKDF (reference sequence). V trimming: 3 bases; J trimming: 0 bases; junction bases outside the gene matches: 8. The CDR3 is 17 residues long. The authors prepared the TCRbeta library with unique molecular identifiers. TCRdb used MiXCR to reprocess the PCR reads, holding one entry per CDR3 protein. Here the sample spans some 400,000 distinct CDR3 sequences, about a fifth being singletons. Specimen: PBMCs from the stem cell graft donor, collected from the stem cell graft. The origin of this receptor is a human donor who donated a stem cell graft to a child with acute myeloid leukemia. The chain carries TRBV15 and TRBJ2-3; 8 nucleotides align to TRBD2. The CDR3 spells CATSRELAGISTDTQYF. Here the CDR3 DNA reads TGTGCCACCAGCAGGGAGCTAGCGGGTATAAGCACAGATACGCAGTATTTT.